A single T cell receptor (beta chain) is shown here with its context. Antigen: not known. Only in-frame clones appear in the TCRdb table, and some are missing; sequencing was by immunoSEQ multiplex PCR. The sample holds about 2.1 million clones, around 95% seen once. This entry comes from a study of shared clonotypes between healthy human individuals. Study-wide context: Each donor's CD4 naive and CD4 memory cells filled three plates apiece, CD8 naive two, and CD8 memory one.

Broader study findings: Naive CD4 clonotypes were shared across a handful of donors at about 5.2%.

CD45RO negativity and positive selection for CCR7 defined naive CD8 cells, a population that excluded terminally differentiated effector memory CD45RA+ cells. Germline lookup yields CDR1 MNHEY and CDR2 SMNVEV (reference sequence). V lost 3 bases, J lost 3 bases, and 21 bases lay in between. CDR3 length: 18 residues. This chain joins TRBV27 and TRBJ2-4; no definite D call. The sample comprised naive CD8+ T cells from PBMCs. The sequence came from a man younger than 30 in good health. Some clones in this sample may be carry-over from other donors' samples. CDR3 in amino acids: CASSFLSPPAGGKNIQYF. The CDR3 DNA reads as TGTGCCAGCAGTTTCCTGTCCCCCCCCGCAGGTGGCAAAAACATTCAGTACTTC.